This T cell receptor beta chain derives from a study of cytomegalovirus exposure and HLA in healthy donors. General study results and limits: The classifier reportedly diagnosed cytomegalovirus status with high sensitivity and specificity.

Worth noting for this clone: Its antigen is undetermined.

Primers included in the PCR were 60 Vbeta and 13 Jbeta primers. TCRdb's table, derived via immunoSEQ multiplex PCR, lists solely in-frame clones and lacks some. The sample yields approximately 120,000 clones, 81% seen once. The CDR3 runs to 19 residues. Germline CDR1 is LNHDA and CDR2 is SQIVND (reference sequence). With V trimmed by 3 bases and J by 0 bases, 12 bases remained unmatched. This chain links TRBV19 with TRBJ1-5, with 9 nucleotides matching TRBD1. Sequenced sample: PBMCs. The TCR sequence derives from a woman younger than 45 in good health and CMV-seronegative. The CDR3 DNA follows: TGTGCCAGTAGTATGGGTGACAGGGGGGAAGACTATAGCAATCAGCCCCAGCATTTT. Amino acid sequence: CASSMGDRGEDYSNQPQHF.